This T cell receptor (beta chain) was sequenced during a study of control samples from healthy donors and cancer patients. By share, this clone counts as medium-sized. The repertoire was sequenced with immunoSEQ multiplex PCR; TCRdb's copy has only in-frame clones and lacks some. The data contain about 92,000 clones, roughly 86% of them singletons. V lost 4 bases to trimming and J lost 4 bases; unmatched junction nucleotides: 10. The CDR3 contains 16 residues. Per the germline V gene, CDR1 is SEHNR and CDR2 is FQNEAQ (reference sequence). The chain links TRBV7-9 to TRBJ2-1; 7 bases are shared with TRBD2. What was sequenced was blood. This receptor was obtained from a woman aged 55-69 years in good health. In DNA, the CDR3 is TGTGCCAGCAGCTCGAAGGAAGCGGGGAAGTACAATGAGCAGTTCTTC. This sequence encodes CASSSKEAGKYNEQFF.